The present T cell receptor (beta chain) was sequenced within a study of CD8+ T cells in alopecia areata. Overall study context: Treated individuals took tofacitinib by mouth, 5 to 10 mg twice daily. Study-wide results and caveats: Lesional scalp, especially alopecia totalis/universalis, showed higher clonality than normal scalp. Resident alphabeta T-cell populations of normal skin are likewise subject to sequencing in scalp samples.

In its sample, this clone was seen a few times. Its antigen remains unidentified. CDR3 length equals 15 residues. Trimming stripped 4 bases from V and 0 bases from J, with 10 bases between. Germline CDR1 is LGHNA and CDR2 is YSLEER. Treatment noted: oral pan-JAK inhibitor, 5-10 mg twice daily. From PBMCs, CD4+ and CD8+ T cells were sorted. Following extraction, RNA underwent reverse transcription to cDNA, which served as the sequencing template. Method: immunoSEQ multiplex PCR; TCRdb's copy keeps in-frame clones and lacks some. The table shows around 180,000 clones, with roughly 60% occurring only once.

The clonotype comes from a human donor with alopecia areata. The chain is built from TRBV4-3 and TRBJ1-5, with a tentative D call TRBD1 (5 bases). The sequencing used CD4+ T cells sorted from blood, collected at week 24, from a patient treated with tofacitinib. The CDR3 here is CASSPGWNSNQPQHF. CDR3 nucleotide sequence: TGCGCCAGCAGCCCAGGGTGGAATAGCAATCAGCCCCAGCATTTT.